Presented here are 19 T cell receptor beta chains from one specimen sequenced in a study of T cell changes during pregnancy in multiple sclerosis. Profiled with immunoSEQ multiplex PCR; TCRdb holds only in-frame clones, not every one. The profile shows around 51,000 clones, 93% of them singletons. This specimen consisted of peripheral blood, obtained in the second trimester of pregnancy. Receptors were obtained from a female donor with multiple sclerosis, enrolled in a pregnancy study.

The chain has TRBV7-3 and TRBJ2-1; 7 bases line up with TRBD2. V was pared by 5 bases and J by 4 bases, with 20 bases of the junction left unmatched. Germline V gene sequence: CDR1 SGHTA, CDR2 FQGTGA. The CDR3 has 19 amino acids. The chain's CDR3 is CASSVMSLAQRGGYNEQFF. In DNA form, the CDR3 reads TGTGCCAGCAGCGTCATGAGTCTAGCGCAAAGGGGAGGGTACAATGAGCAGTTCTTC.

The rearrangement joins TRBV6-5 to TRBJ2-7; TRBD2 agrees at 9 bases. Per germline, CDR1 MNHEY and CDR2 SVGAGI. There are 15 residues in the CDR3. Germline trimming cut 5 bases from V and 3 bases from J; bases unmatched to any gene: 8. CDR3 sequence reads: CASSPAGGGVYEQYF. Written as DNA, the CDR3 is TGTGCCAGCAGTCCGGCGGGGGGGGGAGTCTACGAGCAGTACTTC.

The V gene is TRBV7-3, the J gene TRBJ1-1; D gene unclear. This CDR3 spans 13 amino acids. Germline V gene data show CDR1 as SGHTA and CDR2 as FQGTGA. V was shortened by 6 bases and J by 4 bases, with 12 bases between the two germline ends. CDR3 nucleotide sequence: TGTGCCAGCAGGTCACCGGGTGCCACTGAAGCTTTCTTT. Translated, it gives CASRSPGATEAFF. Full variable domain (rest looked up from reference TRBV7-3 and TRBJ1-1): GAGVSQTPSNKVTEKGKYVELRCDPISGHTALYWYRQSLGQGPEFLIYFQGTGAADDSGLPNDRFFAVRPEGSVSTLKIQRTERGDSAVYLCASRSPGATEAFFGQGTRLTVV.

V usage is TRBV27 and J usage is TRBJ2-2, with 8 positions matching TRBD1. Trimming cost V 7 bases and J 4 bases; bases outside gene matches: 14. Germline V gene sequence: CDR1 MNHEY, CDR2 SMNVEV (reference sequence). The CDR3 length is 17 residues. As DNA, the CDR3 is TGTGCCAGCAAACTAAAACCGGGACAGGCGACCACCGGGGAGCTGTTTTTT. This sequence encodes CASKLKPGQATTGELFF.

This chain uses TRBV7-8 with TRBJ2-1; TRBD1 is a possible D gene (5 bases). Per the germline V gene, CDR1 is SGHVS and CDR2 is FQNEAQ. V was cut by 5 bases and J by 8 bases, with 16 bases left in between. The CDR3 covers 14 residues. The chain's CDR3 is CASSLGPQGDEQFF. The CDR3 DNA sequence: TGTGCCAGCAGCCTCGGACCTCAGGGCGATGAGCAGTTCTTC.

The genes are TRBV9 and TRBJ1-4, with 10 bases lining up with TRBD1. In germline, CDR1 is SGDLS, CDR2 YYNGEE. The V gene end was trimmed by 4 bases and the J gene end by 5 bases; junction bases not matched to a gene: 5. This CDR3 is built from 15 residues. The CDR3 loop is CASSPRDRGNEKLFF. CDR3 nucleotides: TGTGCCAGCAGCCCTCGGGACAGGGGCAATGAAAAACTGTTTTTT.

V is TRBV28 and J is TRBJ1-5; 9 bases map to TRBD1. Germline V gives CDR1 MDHEN, CDR2 SYDVKM. The trim removed 8 bases at V and 4 bases at J, leaving 6 bases unmatched. The CDR3 runs to 14 residues. The CDR3 DNA reads TGTGCCAGCGGGACAGGGCTTTGGAATCAGCCCCAGCATTTT. Its protein product is CASGTGLWNQPQHF.

The chain joins TRBV28 to TRBJ2-1; D not certain. V was shortened by 5 bases and J by 8 bases, with 7 bases between the two germline ends. Germline values: CDR1 MDHEN, CDR2 SYDVKM. The CDR3 is made up of 11 amino acids. CDR3 DNA sequence: TGTGCCAGCAGTATCATAGATGAGCAGTTCTTC. Protein sequence: CASSIIDEQFF.

The chain recombines TRBV5-1 with TRBJ2-3; 13 positions match TRBD2. Losses at the gene ends were 4 bases for V and 3 bases for J; bases not matched to a gene: 2. The CDR3 has 15 amino acids. Germline values: CDR1 SGHRS, CDR2 YFSETQ. The CDR3 DNA follows: TGCGCCAGCAGCCCGACTAGCGGGAGGACAGATACGCAGTATTTT. Protein sequence: CASSPTSGRTDTQYF. Variable domain in full (rest from reference TRBV5-1 and TRBJ2-3): KAGVTQTPRYLIKTRGQQVTLSCSPISGHRSVSWYQQTPGQGLQFLFEYFSETQRNKGNFPGRFSGRQFSNSRSEMNVSTLELGDSALYLCASSPTSGRTDTQYFGPGTRLTVL.

This clone was detected only once. This chain joins TRBV6-6 and TRBJ2-1, with D perhaps matching TRBD2 (5 bases). This CDR3 contains 15 residues. V lost 6 bases and J 9 bases, leaving 21 bases between the germline ends. The germline gives CDR1 MNHNY, CDR2 SVGAGI (reference sequence). The CDR3 is CASRIPGLRASEQFF. The CDR3 region has the DNA TGTGCCAGCAGAATACCTGGTTTGCGGGCGAGTGAGCAGTTCTTC.

The V and J genes are TRBV4-3 and TRBJ2-7, with 7 bases aligning to TRBD2. Per germline, CDR1 LGHNA and CDR2 YSLEER. V lost 0 bases and J lost 3; bases outside the gene matches: 5. This CDR3 is 15 amino acids long. CDR3 residues: CASSQDGGGLYEQYF. CDR3 nucleotide sequence: TGCGCCAGCAGCCAAGATGGGGGGGGTCTCTACGAGCAGTACTTC.

This chain connects TRBV7-2 to TRBJ1-1; D remains ambiguous. The CDR3 runs 14 residues. The V gene lost 5 bases and the J gene lost 1 base, with 11 bases spanning the gap. CDR1 and CDR2 (germline): SGHTA, FQGNSA. The CDR3 region is CASSQVGRNTEAFF. The CDR3, as DNA: TGTGCCAGCAGCCAAGTAGGGAGGAACACTGAAGCTTTCTTT.

This clone turned up a few times. The chain is built from TRBV7-9 and TRBJ1-1; TRBD1 agrees at 8 bases. The CDR3 has 16 amino acids. CDR1 is SEHNR, CDR2 FQNEAQ, per germline (reference sequence). Germline trimming cut 7 bases from V and 3 bases from J; bases unmatched to any gene: 13. CDR3 DNA sequence: TGTGCCAGCACCTCGAAACCCAGGGGGCGGCACACTGAAGCTTTCTTT. Protein: CASTSKPRGRHTEAFF.

The CDR3 reads CASSPFARGTGPTDTQYF. Written as DNA, the CDR3 is TGTGCCAGTAGTCCCTTTGCACGGGGGACAGGGCCTACAGATACGCAGTATTTT. V gene TRBV19 combines with J gene TRBJ2-3; 9 bases map to TRBD1. Germline V gives CDR1 LNHDA, CDR2 SQIVND (reference sequence). Trimming cost V 5 bases and J 3 bases; bases outside gene matches: 15. The CDR3 extends over 18 amino acids. The full variable domain, in which reference TRBV19 and TRBJ2-3 provide the parts outside the CDR3, is DGGITQSPKYLFRKEGQNVTLSCEQNLNHDAMYWYRQDPGQGLRLIYYSQIVNDFQKGDIAEGYSVSREKKESFPLTVTSAQKNPTAFYLCASSPFARGTGPTDTQYFGPGTRLTVL.

The V gene is TRBV29-1, the J gene TRBJ2-5, with 12 bases lining up with TRBD1. The CDR3 sequence is 15 residues long. V trimming: 7 bases; J trimming: 5 bases; junction bases outside the gene matches: 11. Germline assignment: CDR1 SQVTM and CDR2 ANQGSEA. In DNA form, the CDR3 reads TGCAGCGGGGGTGGGGGACAGGGGGCTTCGGAGACCCAGTACTTC. Translated, it gives CSGGGGQGASETQYF.

This clone has just a few counts. This chain joins TRBV30 and TRBJ2-3; 12 bases line up with TRBD2. V was clipped by 5 bases and J by 11 bases; unmatched bases: 11. The CDR3 has 14 amino acids. CDR1 and CDR2 (germline): GTSNPN, SVGIG (reference sequence). CDR3 amino acids: CAWAGASGGAGQYF. The CDR3 bases are TGTGCCTGGGCAGGGGCTAGCGGGGGGGCGGGGCAGTATTTT.

The rearrangement uses TRBV10-1 and TRBJ2-1; D not certain. Germline CDR1 WNHNN, CDR2 SYGVQD (reference sequence). The CDR3 is 13 residues long. The germline V and J ends were trimmed by 8 bases and 7 bases, with 15 bases remaining between them. The CDR3 protein is CASCQGVENEQFF. The DNA for the CDR3 is TGCGCCAGCTGTCAAGGAGTAGAAAATGAGCAGTTCTTC.

J is TRBJ2-2 and V is TRBV19, with D possibly TRBD1 on 5 matching bases. Trimming shortened V by 9 bases and J by 6 bases, and 17 bases separated the two germline ends. Germline V gene lookup returns CDR1 LNHDA and CDR2 SQIVND (reference sequence). The CDR3 sequence is 14 residues long. DNA for the CDR3: TGTGCCAGCAATACGGGCAGGGTCGCCGGGGAGCTGTTTTTT. Translation: CASNTGRVAGELFF.

This clone appeared a single time. V usage is TRBV28 and J usage is TRBJ1-5; tentatively, D is TRBD1 (5 bases). The CDR3 totals 14 residues. The germline V and J ends were trimmed by 3 bases and 5 bases, with 11 bases remaining between them. Germline lookup yields CDR1 MDHEN and CDR2 SYDVKM. The DNA for the CDR3 is TGTGCCAGCAGTTTGGGGGGTGGTTATCAGCCCCAGCATTTT. Encoded protein: CASSLGGGYQPQHF.